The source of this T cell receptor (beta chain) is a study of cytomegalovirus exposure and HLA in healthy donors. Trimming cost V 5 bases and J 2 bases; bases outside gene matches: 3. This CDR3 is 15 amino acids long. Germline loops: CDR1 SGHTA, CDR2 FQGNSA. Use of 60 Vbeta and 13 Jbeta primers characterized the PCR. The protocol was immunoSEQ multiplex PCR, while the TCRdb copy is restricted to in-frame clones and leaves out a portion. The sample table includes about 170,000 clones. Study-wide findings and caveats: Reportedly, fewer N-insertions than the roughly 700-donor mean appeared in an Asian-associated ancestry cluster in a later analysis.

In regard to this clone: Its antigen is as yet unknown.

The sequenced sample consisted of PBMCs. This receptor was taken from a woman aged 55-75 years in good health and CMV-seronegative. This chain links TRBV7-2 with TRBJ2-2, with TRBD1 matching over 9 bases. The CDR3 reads CASSNRGRNTGELFF. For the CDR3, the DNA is TGTGCCAGCAGCAACAGGGGGCGAAACACCGGGGAGCTGTTTTTT.